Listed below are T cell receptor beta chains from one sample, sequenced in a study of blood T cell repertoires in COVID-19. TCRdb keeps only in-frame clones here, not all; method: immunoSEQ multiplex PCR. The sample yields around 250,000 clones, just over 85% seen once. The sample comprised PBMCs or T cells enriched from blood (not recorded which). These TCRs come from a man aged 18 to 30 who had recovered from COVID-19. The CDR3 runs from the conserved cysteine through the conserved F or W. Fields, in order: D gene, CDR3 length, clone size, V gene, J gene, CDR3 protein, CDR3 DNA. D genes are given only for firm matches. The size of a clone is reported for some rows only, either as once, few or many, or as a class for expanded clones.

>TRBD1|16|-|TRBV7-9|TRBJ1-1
CASSFGTGAMNTEAFF
TGTGCCAGCAGCTTCGGGACAGGGGCGATGAACACTGAAGCTTTCTTT
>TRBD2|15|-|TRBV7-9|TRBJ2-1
CASSSGLAEYNEQFF
TGTGCCAGCAGTTCGGGACTAGCGGAGTACAATGAGCAGTTCTTC
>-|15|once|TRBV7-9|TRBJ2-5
CASSLAWSGGETQYF
TGTGCCAGCAGCTTAGCTTGGTCGGGGGGCGAGACCCAGTACTTC
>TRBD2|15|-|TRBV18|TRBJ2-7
CASSPAGVRSYEQYF
TGTGCCAGCTCACCAGCGGGGGTTCGGTCCTACGAGCAGTACTTC
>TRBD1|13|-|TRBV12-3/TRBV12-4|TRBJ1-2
CASSLGQGYGYTF
TGTGCCAGCAGTCTGGGACAGGGCTATGGCTACACCTTC
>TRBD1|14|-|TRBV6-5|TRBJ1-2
CASSSSRTGGGYTF
TGTGCCAGCAGTTCCTCCCGGACAGGGGGAGGCTACACCTTC
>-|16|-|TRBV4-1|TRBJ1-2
CASSQAAGVPRYGYTF
TGCGCCAGCAGCCAAGCGGCCGGGGTCCCCCGGTATGGCTACACCTTC
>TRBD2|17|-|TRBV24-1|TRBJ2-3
CATSDLPSGRAEDTQYF
TGTGCCACCAGTGACCTACCTAGCGGGAGGGCCGAAGATACGCAGTATTTT
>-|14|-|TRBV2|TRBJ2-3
CANQNPSSADTQYF
TGTGCCAACCAGAACCCTAGTTCCGCAGATACGCAGTATTTT
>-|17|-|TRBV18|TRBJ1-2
CASSPRSRVGQFYGYTF
TGTGCCAGCTCACCACGTTCAAGGGTTGGACAGTTCTATGGCTACACCTTC
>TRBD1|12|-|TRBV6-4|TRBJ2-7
CASGDRFYEQYF
TGTGCCAGCGGGGACAGGTTCTACGAGCAGTACTTC
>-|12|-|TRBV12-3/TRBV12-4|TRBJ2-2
CASSPDTGELFF
TGTGCCAGCAGCCCGGACACCGGGGAGCTGTTTTTT
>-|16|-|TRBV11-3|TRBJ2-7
CASSNRTAGPTYEQYF
TGTGCCAGCAGCAATCGGACAGCGGGGCCCACCTACGAGCAGTACTTC
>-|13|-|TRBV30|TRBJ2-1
CAWGSTLYNEQFF
TGTGCCTGGGGGAGTACCCTGTACAATGAGCAGTTCTTC
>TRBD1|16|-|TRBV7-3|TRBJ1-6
CASSLMAAGGNSPLHF
TGTGCCAGCAGCTTAATGGCGGCAGGGGGTAACTCACCCCTCCACTTT
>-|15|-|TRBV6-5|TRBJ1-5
CASRPSFSGNQPQHF
TGTGCCAGTCGGCCATCATTCAGCGGGAATCAGCCCCAGCATTTT
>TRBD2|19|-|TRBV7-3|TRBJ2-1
CASSLRGHRTSGIYNEQFF
TGTGCCAGCAGCTTAAGGGGACACCGGACTAGCGGGATATATAATGAGCAGTTCTTC
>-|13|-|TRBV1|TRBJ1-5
CTSSPTGRQPQHF
TGCACCAGCAGCCCTACAGGGCGGCAGCCCCAGCATTTT
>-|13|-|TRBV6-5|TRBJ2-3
CASSPPGVDTQYF
TGTGCCAGCAGTCCCCCGGGGGTAGATACGCAGTATTTT
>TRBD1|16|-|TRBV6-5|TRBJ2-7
CASSYSIATGGIEQYF
TGTGCCAGCAGTTACTCGATCGCGACAGGGGGCATCGAGCAGTACTTC
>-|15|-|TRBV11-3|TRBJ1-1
CASSYSGHRGTEAFF
TGTGCCAGCAGCTACTCGGGACACCGAGGGACTGAAGCTTTCTTT
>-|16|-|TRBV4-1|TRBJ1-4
CASSQAGPSPNEKLFF
TGCGCCAGCAGCCAAGCGGGTCCCTCCCCTAATGAAAAACTGTTTTTT
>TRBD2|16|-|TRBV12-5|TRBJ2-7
CASGLVGGRNSYEQYF
TGTGCTAGTGGTTTGGTAGGCGGGAGGAACTCCTACGAGCAGTACTTC
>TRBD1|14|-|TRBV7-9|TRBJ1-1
CASSFGTGNGEAFF
TGTGCCAGCAGCTTTGGGACAGGGAATGGCGAAGCTTTCTTT
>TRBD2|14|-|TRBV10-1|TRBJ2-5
CASSDSGGAETQYF
TGCGCCAGCAGTGACTCGGGAGGCGCTGAGACCCAGTACTTC
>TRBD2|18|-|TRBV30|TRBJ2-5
CAWSEGGLAGLSGETQYF
TGTGCCTGGAGTGAGGGAGGACTAGCGGGACTATCGGGAGAGACCCAGTACTTC
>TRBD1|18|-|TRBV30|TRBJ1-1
CAWSRSTGTGGYSTEAFF
TGTGCCTGGAGTCGGTCTACCGGGACAGGTGGGTACTCGACTGAAGCTTTCTTT
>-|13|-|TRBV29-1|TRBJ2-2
CSAETDRPGELFF
TGCAGCGCTGAGACTGATAGACCCGGGGAGCTGTTTTTT
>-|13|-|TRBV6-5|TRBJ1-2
CASSAQGGYGYTF
TGTGCCAGCAGCGCGCAGGGTGGCTATGGCTACACCTTC
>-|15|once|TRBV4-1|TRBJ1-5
CASSPGQLGNQPQHF
TGCGCCAGCAGCCCTGGACAGCTTGGCAATCAGCCCCAGCATTTT
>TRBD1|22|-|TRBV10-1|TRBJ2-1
CASSESLETGEGSSVSYNEQFF
TGCGCCAGCAGTGAGTCACTTGAGACAGGGGAAGGGTCCTCCGTCTCCTACAATGAGCAGTTCTTC
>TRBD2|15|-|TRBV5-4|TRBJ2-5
CASSIGLAGRETQYF
TGTGCCAGCAGCATTGGACTAGCGGGGAGAGAGACCCAGTACTTC